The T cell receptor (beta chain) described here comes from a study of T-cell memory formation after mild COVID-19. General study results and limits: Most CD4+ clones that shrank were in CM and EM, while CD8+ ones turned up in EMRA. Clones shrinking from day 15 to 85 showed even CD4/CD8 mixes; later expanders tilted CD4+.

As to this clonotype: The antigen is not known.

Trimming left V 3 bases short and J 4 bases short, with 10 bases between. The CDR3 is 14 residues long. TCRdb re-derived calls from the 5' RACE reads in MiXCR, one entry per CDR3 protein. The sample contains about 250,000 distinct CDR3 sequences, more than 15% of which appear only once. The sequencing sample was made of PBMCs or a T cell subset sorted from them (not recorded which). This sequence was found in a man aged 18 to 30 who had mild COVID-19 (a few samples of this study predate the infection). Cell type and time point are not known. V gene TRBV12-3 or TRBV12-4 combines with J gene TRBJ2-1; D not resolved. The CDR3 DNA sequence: TGTGCCAGCAGTTTGGAGATACTGTACAATGAGCAGTTCTTC. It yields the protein CASSLEILYNEQFF.